This T cell receptor beta chain was sequenced during a study of tumor-infiltrating lymphocytes in oesophageal squamous cell carcinoma. This clonotype was counted at least ten times. This CDR3 is built from 12 residues. Germline V gene lookup returns CDR1 DFQATT and CDR2 SNEGSKA (reference sequence). Trimming removed 1 base from V and 7 bases from J; junction bases left unmatched: 3. TCRdb independently ran MiXCR on the PCR reads; one entry per CDR3 protein. The sample carries roughly 16,000 distinct CDR3 sequences, 45% to 50% recorded once. This TCR was recovered from a male donor with esophageal squamous cell carcinoma. Sequencing used esophageal tumor tissue. The chain is built from TRBV20-1 and TRBJ1-2; 7 nucleotides align to TRBD1. As DNA, the CDR3 is TGCAGTGCTAGAGGAGGGGGCGGTGGCTACACCTTC. Translating it yields CSARGGGGGYTF.